This note documents a single T cell receptor beta chain sequence. Its matching antigen is unknown. Noted treatment: oral pan-JAK inhibitor, 5-10 mg twice daily. The data were obtained in a study of CD8+ T cells in alopecia areata. Study information: Each day, treated patients took oral tofacitinib twice, at 5 to 10 mg per dose. Dosing spanned 6 to 18 months on tofacitinib, then 6 months off drug.

Study-level results: In lesional scalp, particularly from alopecia totalis/universalis, clonality was higher than in normal scalp.

Following extraction, RNA underwent reverse transcription to cDNA, which served as the sequencing template. Profiling relied on immunoSEQ multiplex PCR, and the TCRdb table lists in-frame clones only, not all of them. The data contain approximately 280,000 clones, roughly 64% of them singletons. This sample comprised CD4+ T cells sorted from blood, obtained at week 24, from a patient treated with tofacitinib. The receptor comes from a human donor with alopecia areata.

The CDR3 protein is CASSPLDHGYTF. The CDR3 DNA is TGTGCCAGCAGCCCCTTGGACCATGGCTACACCTTC. This chain connects TRBV11-2 to TRBJ1-2; D is unresolved. CDR1 and CDR2 from the germline V gene are SGHAT and FQNNGV. The CDR3 covers 12 residues. The V and J ends lost 5 bases and 6 bases respectively, with 10 bases between them. Drawing the rest from reference TRBV11-2 and TRBJ1-2, the complete variable domain is EAGVAQSPRYKIIEKRQSVAFWCNPISGHATLYWYQQILGQGPKLLIQFQNNGVVDDSQLPKDRFSAERLKGVDSTLKIQPAKLEDSAVYLCASSPLDHGYTFGSGTRLTVV.